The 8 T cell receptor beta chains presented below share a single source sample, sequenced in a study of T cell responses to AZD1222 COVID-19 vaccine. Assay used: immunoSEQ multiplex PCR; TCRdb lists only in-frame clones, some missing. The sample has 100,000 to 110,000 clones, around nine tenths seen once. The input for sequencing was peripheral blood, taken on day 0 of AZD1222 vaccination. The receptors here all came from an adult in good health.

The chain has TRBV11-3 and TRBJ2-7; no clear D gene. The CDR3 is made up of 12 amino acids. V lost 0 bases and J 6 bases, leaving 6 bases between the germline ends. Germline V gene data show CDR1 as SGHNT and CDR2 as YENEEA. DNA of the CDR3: TGTGCCAGCAGCTTAGATCGGCTCGAGCAGTACTTC. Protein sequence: CASSLDRLEQYF.

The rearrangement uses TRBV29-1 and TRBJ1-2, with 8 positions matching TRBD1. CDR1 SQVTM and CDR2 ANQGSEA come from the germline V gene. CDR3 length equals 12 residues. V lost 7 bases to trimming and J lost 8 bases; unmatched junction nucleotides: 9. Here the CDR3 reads CSADRGARGYTF. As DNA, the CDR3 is TGCAGCGCTGACAGGGGCGCGCGAGGCTACACCTTC.

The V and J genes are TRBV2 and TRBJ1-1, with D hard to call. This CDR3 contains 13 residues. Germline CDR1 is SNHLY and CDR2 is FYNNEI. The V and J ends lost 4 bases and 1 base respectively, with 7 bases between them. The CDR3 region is CASSVGQNTEAFF. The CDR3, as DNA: TGTGCCAGCAGTGTTGGGCAGAACACTGAAGCTTTCTTT.

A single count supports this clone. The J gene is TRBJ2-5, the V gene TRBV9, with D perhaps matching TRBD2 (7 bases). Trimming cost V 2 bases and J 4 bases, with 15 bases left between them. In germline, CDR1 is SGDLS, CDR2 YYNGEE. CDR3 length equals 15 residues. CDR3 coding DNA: TGTGCCAGCAGCGTTGCGGGAGAAGGGGGAGAGACCCAGTACTTC. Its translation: CASSVAGEGGETQYF.

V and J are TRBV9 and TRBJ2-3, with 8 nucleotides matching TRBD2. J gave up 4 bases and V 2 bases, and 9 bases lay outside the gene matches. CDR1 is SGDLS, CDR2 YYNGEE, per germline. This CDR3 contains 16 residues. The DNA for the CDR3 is TGTGCCAGCAGCGTTTGGGCGGGGGGACTGGCAGATACGCAGTATTTT. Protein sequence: CASSVWAGGLADTQYF.

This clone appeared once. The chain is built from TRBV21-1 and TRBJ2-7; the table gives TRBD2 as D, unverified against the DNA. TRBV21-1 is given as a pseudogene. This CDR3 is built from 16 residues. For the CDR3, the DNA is TGTGCCAGCAGCAAAGCCCCCTATGAGAGCTCCTACGAGCAGTACTTC. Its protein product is CASSKAPYESSYEQYF.

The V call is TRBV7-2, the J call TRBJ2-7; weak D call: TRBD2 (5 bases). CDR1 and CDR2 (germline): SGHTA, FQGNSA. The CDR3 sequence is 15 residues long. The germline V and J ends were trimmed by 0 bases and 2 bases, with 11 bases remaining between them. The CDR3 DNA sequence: TGTGCCAGCAGCTTAGCGGGGTCCGGGGCCTACGAGCAGTACTTC. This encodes CASSLAGSGAYEQYF. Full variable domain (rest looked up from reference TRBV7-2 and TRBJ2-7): GAGVSQSPSNKVTEKGKDVELRCDPISGHTALYWYRQSLGQGLEFLIYFQGNSAPDKSGLPSDRFSAERTGGSVSTLTIQRTQQEDSAVYLCASSLAGSGAYEQYFGPGTRLTVT.

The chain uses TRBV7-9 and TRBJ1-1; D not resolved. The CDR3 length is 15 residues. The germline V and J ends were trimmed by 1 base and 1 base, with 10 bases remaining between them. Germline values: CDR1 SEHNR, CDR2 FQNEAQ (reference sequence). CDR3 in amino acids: CASSLGVRTNTEAFF. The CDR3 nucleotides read TGTGCCAGCAGCTTAGGTGTCAGGACGAACACTGAAGCTTTCTTT.